Reported below is one TCR beta chain. Other DNA sequences in the sample encode the same CDR3. This sample was taken from a study of blood T cell repertoires in COVID-19. For the study at large: From the United States, Italy and Spain came samples of acute and convalescent COVID-19. PBMCs, B-cell-depleted T cells, or T cells were the source of the cDNA or gDNA that made up the material.

Only in-frame clones appear in the TCRdb table, and some are missing; sequencing was by immunoSEQ multiplex PCR. The table includes a few hundred thousand clones, more than 70% detected once. Trimming left V 0 bases short and J 2 bases short, with 9 bases between. CDR3 length: 15 amino acids. Germline assignment: CDR1 SGDLS and CDR2 YYNGEE. The chain couples TRBV9 to TRBJ1-3, with D perhaps matching TRBD1 (6 bases). The receptor's source is a woman between 50 and 59 years old who had recovered from COVID-19. The source material was peripheral blood. CDR3: CASSVASGAGNTIYF. In nucleotides, the CDR3 is TGTGCCAGCAGCGTAGCCTCAGGGGCTGGAAACACCATATATTTT.